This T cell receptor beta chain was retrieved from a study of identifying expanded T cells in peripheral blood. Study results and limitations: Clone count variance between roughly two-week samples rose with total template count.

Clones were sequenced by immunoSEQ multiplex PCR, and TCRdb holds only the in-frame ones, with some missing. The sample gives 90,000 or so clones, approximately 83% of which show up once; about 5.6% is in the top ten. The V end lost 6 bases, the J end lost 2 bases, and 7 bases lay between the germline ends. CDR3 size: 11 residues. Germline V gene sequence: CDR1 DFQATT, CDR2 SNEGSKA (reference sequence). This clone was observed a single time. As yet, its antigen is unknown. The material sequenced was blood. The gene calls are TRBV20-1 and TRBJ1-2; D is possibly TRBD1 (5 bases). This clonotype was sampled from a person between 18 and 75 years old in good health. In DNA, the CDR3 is TGCAGTGCCCAGGGAAACTATGGCTACACCTTC. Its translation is CSAQGNYGYTF.